The following is a TCR beta chain sequence with its context. What antigen it recognizes has not been identified. No base quality information exists; no much larger clone differs at one position. The CDR3 covers 14 residues, taking in both the cysteine and the phenylalanine. CDR3 DNA only is kept here, 42 bases in frame from base 1. Trimming leaves V shorter by 3 bases and J shorter by 4 bases, with the junction holding 5 bases beyond the gene matches. The germline V gene gives CDR1 as SGDLS and CDR2 as YYNGEE. TCRbeta CDR3 regions were amplified from genomic DNA by means of the immunoSEQ Assay, a bias-controlled multiplex PCR. The authors processed their data as follows. Within the assay, amplification of reference gene primers was used to estimate how many nucleated cells each sample contained. Sequence reads were collapsed and filtered to measure the absolute abundance of every unique TCRbeta CDR3 rearrangement. Productive Simpson clonality was computed per sample as the square root of Simpson's diversity index over productive rearrangements. What TCRdb holds here is the immuneACCESS table cut down to in-frame rearrangements. Part of the clones is not present; checked against another copy, under half of the missing clones reflect an unresolved V gene, and the others are unexplained. V, J and clone size derive from that table, while D and trimming were established from the DNA sequence. Across this sample there are over 80,000 clones, with 80% to 90% seen only once. 20% of the sample is taken by the ten largest.

The collaborating institutions used their own protocols to collect whole blood in K2EDTA tubes. Collaborator samples were shipped for TCRbeta analysis as frozen whole blood, isolated PBMCs, or DNA extracted from either sample type. The sample is drawn from a study of blood T cell repertoires in COVID-19 (dated by TCRdb to about 2020). Looking at the study overall: Collaborator samples came from the United States, Italy and Spain and covered acute and convalescent phases of COVID-19. Samples were obtained from the ongoing ImmuneRACE study (first 160 participants) and from about 1,300 subjects provided by 6 global collaborators. Deeply sampled blood TCRbeta repertoires from subjects exposed to, actively infected with, or recovered from COVID-19 were included in the dataset. Where HLA class I and class II types were available, the types were taken from metadata supplied by the sample provider, not from assay-based typing. A freely available public database, intended as a resource for researchers studying the immune response to SARS-CoV-2, is where the repertoires were released. A de-identified subject ID, COVID-19 status, age in years and sex were almost always included in the sample metadata. The prospective study material was composed of cDNA or gDNA derived from T cells, B-cell-depleted T cells, or PBMCs. Summary of the overall study and its limitations: How much clinical and demographic metadata was included differed by source and by participant, and the metadata was provided uncurated.

The chain uses TRBV9 and TRBJ2-7; 9 bases in the junction line up with TRBD2. Input material: peripheral blood. The source of this sequence is a human donor in a cohort sampled during active COVID-19. Read as DNA, the sequence is TGTGCCAGCAGCGATAGCGGGAGTGGGTACGAGCAGTACTTC. The translation is CASSDSGSGYEQYF.